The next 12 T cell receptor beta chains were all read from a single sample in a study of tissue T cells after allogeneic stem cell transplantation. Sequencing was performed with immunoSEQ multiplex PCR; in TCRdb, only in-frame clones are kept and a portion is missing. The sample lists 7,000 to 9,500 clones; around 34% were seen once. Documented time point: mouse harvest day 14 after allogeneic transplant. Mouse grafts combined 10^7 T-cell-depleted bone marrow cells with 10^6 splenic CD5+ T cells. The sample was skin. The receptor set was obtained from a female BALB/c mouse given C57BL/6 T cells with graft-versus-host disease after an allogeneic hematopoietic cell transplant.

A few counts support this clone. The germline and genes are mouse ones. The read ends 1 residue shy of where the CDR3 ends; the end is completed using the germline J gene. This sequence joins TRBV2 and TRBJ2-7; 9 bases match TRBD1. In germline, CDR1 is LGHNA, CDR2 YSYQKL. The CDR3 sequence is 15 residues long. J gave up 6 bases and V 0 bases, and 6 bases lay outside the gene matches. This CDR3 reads CASSQDLNRGLEQYF. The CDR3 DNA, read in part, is TGTGCCAGCAGCCAAGATCTCAACAGGGGGCTTGAACAGTAC.

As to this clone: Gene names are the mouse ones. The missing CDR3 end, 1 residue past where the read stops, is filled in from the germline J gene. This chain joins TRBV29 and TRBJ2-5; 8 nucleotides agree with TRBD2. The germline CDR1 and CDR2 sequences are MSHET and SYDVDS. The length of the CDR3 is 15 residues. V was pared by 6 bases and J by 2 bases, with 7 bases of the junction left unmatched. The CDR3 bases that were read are TGTGCTAGCAGCCTCGGCTGGGGGGTCCAAGACACCCAGTAC. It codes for CASSLGWGVQDTQY. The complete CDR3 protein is CASSLGWGVQDTQYF.

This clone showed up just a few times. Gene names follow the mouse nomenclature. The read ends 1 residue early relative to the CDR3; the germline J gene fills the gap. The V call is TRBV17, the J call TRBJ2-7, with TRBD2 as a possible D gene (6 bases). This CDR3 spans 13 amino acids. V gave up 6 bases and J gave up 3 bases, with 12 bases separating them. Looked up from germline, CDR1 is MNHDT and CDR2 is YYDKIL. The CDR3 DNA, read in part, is TGTGCTAGCAGGGGCTGGGGTTTCTATGAACAGTAC. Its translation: CASRGWGFYEQY. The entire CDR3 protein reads CASRGWGFYEQYF.

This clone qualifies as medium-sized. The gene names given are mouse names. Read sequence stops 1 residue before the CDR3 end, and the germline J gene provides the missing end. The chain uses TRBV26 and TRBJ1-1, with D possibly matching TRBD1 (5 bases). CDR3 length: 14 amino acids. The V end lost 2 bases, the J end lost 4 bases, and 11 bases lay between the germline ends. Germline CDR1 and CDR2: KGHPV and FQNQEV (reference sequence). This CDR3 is CASSLEGRSTEVFF. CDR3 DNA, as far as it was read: TGTGCCAGCAGTCTGGAGGGGCGCAGCACAGAAGTCTTC.

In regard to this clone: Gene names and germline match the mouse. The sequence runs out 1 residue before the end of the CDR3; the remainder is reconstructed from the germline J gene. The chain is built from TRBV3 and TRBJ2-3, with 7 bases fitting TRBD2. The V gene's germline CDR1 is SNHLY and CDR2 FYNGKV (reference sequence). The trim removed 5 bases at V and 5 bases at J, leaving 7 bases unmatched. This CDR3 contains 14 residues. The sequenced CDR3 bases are TGTGCCAGCAGCCTCCGGGGGGGAAAAGAAACGCTGTAT. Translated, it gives CASSLRGGKETLY. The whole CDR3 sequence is CASSLRGGKETLYF.

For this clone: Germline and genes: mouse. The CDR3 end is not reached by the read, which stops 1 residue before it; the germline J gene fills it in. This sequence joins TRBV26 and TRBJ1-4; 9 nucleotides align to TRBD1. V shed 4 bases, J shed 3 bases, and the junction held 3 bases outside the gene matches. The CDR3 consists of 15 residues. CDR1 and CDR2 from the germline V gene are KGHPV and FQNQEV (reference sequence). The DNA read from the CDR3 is TGTGCCAGCAGTCCGGGACAGGGAACCAACGAAAGATTATTT. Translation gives CASSPGQGTNERLF. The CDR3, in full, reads CASSPGQGTNERLFF.

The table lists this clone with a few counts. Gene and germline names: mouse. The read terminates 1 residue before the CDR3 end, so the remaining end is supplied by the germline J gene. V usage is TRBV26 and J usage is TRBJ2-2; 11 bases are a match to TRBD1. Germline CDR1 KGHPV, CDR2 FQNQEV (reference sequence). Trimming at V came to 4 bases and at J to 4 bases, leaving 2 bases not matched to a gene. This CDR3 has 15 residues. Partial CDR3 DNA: TGTGCCAGCAGTCCCGGACAGGGGGCCACCGGGCAGCTCTAC. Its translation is CASSPGQGATGQLY. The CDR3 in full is CASSPGQGATGQLYF. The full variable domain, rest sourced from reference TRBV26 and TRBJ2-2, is NSKVIQTPRYLVKGQGQKAKMRCIPEKGHPVVFWYQQNKNNEFKFLINFQNQEVLQQIDMTEKRFSAECPSNSPCSLEIQSSEAGDSALYLCASSPGQGATGQLYFGEGSKLTVL.

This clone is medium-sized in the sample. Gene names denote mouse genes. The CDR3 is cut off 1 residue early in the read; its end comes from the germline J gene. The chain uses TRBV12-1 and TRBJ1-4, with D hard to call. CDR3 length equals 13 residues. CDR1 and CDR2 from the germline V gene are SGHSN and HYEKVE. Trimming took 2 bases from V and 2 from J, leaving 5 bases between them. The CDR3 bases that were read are TGTGCCAGCTCTCAGGGATCCAACGAAAGATTATTT. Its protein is CASSQGSNERLF. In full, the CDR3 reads CASSQGSNERLFF.

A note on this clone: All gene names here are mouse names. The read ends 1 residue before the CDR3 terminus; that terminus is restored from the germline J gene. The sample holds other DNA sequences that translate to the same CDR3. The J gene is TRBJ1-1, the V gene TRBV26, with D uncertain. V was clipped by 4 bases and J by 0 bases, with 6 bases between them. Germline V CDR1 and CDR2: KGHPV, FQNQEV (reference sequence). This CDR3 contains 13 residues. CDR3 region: CASSPQANTEVFF. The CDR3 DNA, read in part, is TGTGCCAGCAGTCCACAAGCAAACACAGAAGTCTTC.

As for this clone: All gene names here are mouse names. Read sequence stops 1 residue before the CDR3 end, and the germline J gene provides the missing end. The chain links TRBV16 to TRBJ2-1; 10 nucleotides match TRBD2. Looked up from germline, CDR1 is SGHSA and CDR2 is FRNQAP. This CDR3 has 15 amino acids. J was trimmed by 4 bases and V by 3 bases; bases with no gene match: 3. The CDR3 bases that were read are TGTGCAAGCAGCTTCCGGGACTGGGGATATGCTGAGCAGTTC. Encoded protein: CASSFRDWGYAEQF. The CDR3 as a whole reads CASSFRDWGYAEQFF.

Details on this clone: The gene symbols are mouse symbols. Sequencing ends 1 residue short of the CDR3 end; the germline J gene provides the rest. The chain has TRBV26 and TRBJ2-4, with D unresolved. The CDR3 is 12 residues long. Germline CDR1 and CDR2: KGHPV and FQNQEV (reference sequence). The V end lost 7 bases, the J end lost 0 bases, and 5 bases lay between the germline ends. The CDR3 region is CASTTSQNTLYF. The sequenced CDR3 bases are TGTGCCAGCACAACTAGTCAAAACACCTTGTAC. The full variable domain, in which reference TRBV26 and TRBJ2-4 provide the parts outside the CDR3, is NSKVIQTPRYLVKGQGQKAKMRCIPEKGHPVVFWYQQNKNNEFKFLINFQNQEVLQQIDMTEKRFSAECPSNSPCSLEIQSSEAGDSALYLCASTTSQNTLYFGAGTRLSVL.

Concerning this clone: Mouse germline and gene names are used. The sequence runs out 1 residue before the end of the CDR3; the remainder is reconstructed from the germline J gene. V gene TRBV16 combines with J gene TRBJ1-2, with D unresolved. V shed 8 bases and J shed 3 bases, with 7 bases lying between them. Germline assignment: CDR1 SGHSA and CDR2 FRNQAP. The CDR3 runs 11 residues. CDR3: CASEWDSDYTF. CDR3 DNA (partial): TGTGCAAGCGAGTGGGACTCCGACTACACC.